This TCR beta chain emerged from a study of T-cell reconstitution after alpha-beta-depleted transplantation in children. The germline V gene has CDR1 SGDLS and CDR2 YYNGEE. The trim removed 1 base at V and 3 bases at J, leaving 8 bases unmatched. The CDR3 contains 17 residues. This clonotype was picked up a small number of times. A library of TCRbeta sequences, prepared with unique molecular identifiers, was generated. In TCRdb, the PCR reads were re-called with MiXCR into one record per CDR3 protein. The table has roughly 350,000 distinct CDR3 sequences, about a tenth seen once. The source of this sequence is a human donor who donated a stem cell graft to a child with acute lymphoblastic leukemia. Material: PBMCs from the stem cell graft donor, obtained from the stem cell graft. The V call is TRBV9, the J call TRBJ2-2, with 8 bases aligning to TRBD2. In DNA, the CDR3 is TGTGCCAGCAGCGTACGGGAGGGGCGGGGACACACCGGGGAGCTGTTTTTT. It translates to CASSVREGRGHTGELFF.